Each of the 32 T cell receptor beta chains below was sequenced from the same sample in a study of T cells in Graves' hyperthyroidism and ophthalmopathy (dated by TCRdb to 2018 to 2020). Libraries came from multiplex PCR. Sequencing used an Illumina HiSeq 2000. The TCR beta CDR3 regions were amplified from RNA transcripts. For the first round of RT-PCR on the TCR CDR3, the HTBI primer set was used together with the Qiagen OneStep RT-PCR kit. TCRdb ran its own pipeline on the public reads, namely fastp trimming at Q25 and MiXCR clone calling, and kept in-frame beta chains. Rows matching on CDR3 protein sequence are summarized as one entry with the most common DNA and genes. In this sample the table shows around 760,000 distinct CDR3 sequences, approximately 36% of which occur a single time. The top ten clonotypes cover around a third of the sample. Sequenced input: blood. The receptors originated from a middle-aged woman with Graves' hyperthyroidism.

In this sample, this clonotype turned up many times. As DNA, the CDR3 is TGTGCCAGCAGTTACTCGATGGCGGGGGAAAGTGGCTACACCTTC. Translating it yields CASSYSMAGESGYTF. The chain is built from TRBV6-6 and TRBJ1-2; D might be TRBD1 (5 bases). This CDR3 spans 15 amino acids. Per the germline V gene, CDR1 is MNHNY and CDR2 is SVGAGI (reference sequence). The germline V and J ends were trimmed by 0 bases and 7 bases, with 15 bases remaining between them.

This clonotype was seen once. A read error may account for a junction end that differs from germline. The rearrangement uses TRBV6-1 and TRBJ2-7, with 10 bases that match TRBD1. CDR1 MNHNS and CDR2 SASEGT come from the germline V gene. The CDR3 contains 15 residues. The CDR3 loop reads CVSSGAGTGEPEQYF. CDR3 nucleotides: TGTGTCAGCAGCGGTGCTGGGACAGGGGAACCCGAGCAGTACTTC.

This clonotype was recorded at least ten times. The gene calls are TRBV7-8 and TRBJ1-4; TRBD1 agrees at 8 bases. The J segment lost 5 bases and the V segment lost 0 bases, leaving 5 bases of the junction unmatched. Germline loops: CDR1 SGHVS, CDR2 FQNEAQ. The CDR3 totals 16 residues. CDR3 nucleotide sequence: TGTGCCAGCAGCTTAGCCTTGGGACAGGCAAATGAAAAACTGTTTTTT. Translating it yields CASSLALGQANEKLFF.

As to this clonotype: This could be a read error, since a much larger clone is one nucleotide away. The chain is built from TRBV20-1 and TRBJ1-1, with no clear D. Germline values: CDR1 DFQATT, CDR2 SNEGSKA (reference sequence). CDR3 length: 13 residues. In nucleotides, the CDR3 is TGCAGTGCTTTGGAACGACCGAACACTGGAGCTTTCTTT. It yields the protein CSALERPNTGAFF.

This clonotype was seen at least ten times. CDR3 sequence: CATSRDKRVNQPQHF. DNA for the CDR3: TGTGCCACCAGCAGAGATAAGAGGGTTAATCAGCCCCAGCATTTT. The rearrangement joins TRBV15 to TRBJ1-5, with unresolved D. The germline CDR1 and CDR2 sequences are LNHNV and YYDKDF (reference sequence). V shed 0 bases and J shed 4 bases, with 10 bases lying between them. This CDR3 region has 15 residues.

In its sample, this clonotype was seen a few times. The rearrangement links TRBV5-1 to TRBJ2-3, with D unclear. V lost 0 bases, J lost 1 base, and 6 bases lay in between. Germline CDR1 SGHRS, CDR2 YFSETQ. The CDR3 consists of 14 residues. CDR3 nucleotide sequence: TGCGCCAGCAGCTTGGATTTAGGCACAGATACGCAGTATTTT. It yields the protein CASSLDLGTDTQYF.

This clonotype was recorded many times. The CDR3 is CASSASRSEAFF. The CDR3 nucleotides are TGTGCCAGCAGTGCGTCACGGAGTGAAGCTTTCTTT. This sequence joins TRBV6-5 and TRBJ1-1; D gene unclear. Germline V gives CDR1 MNHEY, CDR2 SVGAGI. The CDR3 totals 12 residues. Trimming took off 5 bases at V and 7 bases at J, with 11 bases between the two ends.

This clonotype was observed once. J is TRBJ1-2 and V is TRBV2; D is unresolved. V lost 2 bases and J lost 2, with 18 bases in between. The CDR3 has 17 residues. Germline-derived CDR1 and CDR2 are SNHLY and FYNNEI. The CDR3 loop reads CASSEYRRQQQNYGYTF. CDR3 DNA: TGTGCCAGCAGTGAATATCGCCGGCAGCAGCAGAACTATGGCTACACCTTC.

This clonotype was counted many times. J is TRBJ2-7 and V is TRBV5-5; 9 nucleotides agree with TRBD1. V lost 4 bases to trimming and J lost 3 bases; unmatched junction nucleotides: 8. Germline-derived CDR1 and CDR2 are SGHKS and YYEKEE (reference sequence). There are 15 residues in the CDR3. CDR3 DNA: TGTGCCAGCAGCGGAGCAACAGGGGGCTTCTACGAGCAGTACTTC. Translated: CASSGATGGFYEQYF.

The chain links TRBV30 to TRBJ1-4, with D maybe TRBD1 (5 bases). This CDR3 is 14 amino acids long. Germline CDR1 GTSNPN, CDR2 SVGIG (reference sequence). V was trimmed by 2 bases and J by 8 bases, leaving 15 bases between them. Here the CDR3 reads CAWSSGGLREKLFF. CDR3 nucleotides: TGTGCCTGGAGTTCTGGGGGTTTAAGAGAAAAACTGTTTTTT.

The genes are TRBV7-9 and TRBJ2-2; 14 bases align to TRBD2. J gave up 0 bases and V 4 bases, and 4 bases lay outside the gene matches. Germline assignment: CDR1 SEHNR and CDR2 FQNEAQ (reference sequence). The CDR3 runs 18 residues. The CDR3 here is CASSWGLAGDSNTGELFF. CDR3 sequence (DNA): TGTGCCAGCAGCTGGGGACTAGCGGGGGATTCGAACACCGGGGAGCTGTTTTTT.

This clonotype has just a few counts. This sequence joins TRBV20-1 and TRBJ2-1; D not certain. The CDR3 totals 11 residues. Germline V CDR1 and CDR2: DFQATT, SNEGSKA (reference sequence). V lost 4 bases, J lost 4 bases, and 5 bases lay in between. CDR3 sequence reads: CSAKPYNEQFF. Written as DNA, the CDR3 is TGCAGTGCTAAACCGTACAATGAGCAGTTCTTC.

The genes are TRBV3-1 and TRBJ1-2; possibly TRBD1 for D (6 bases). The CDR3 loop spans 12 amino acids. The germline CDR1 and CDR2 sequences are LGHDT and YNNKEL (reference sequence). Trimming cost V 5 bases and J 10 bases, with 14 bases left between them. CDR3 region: CASSVTDSTYTF. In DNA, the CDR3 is TGTGCCAGCAGCGTAACGGACAGTACCTACACCTTC.

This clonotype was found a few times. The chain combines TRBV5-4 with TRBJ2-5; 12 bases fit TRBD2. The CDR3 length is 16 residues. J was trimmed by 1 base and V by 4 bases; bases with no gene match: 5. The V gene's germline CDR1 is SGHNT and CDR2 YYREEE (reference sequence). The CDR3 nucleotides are TGTGCCAGCAGCGTACAACTAGCGGGGGGCCAAGAGACCCAGTACTTC. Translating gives CASSVQLAGGQETQYF.

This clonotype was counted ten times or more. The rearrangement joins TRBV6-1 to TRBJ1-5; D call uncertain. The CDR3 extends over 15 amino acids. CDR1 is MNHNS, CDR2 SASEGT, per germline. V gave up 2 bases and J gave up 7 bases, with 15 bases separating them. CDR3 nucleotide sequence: TGTGCCAGCAGTGAATCGGTCGGTCCCGGGCAGCCCCAGCATTTT. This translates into CASSESVGPGQPQHF.

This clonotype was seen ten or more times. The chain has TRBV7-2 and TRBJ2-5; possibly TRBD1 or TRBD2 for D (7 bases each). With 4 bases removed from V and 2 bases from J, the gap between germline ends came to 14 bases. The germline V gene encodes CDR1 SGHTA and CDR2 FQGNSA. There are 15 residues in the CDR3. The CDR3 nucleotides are TGTGCCAGCAGCTCGCAGGGGGGGAAGCAAGAGACCCAGTACTTC. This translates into CASSSQGGKQETQYF.

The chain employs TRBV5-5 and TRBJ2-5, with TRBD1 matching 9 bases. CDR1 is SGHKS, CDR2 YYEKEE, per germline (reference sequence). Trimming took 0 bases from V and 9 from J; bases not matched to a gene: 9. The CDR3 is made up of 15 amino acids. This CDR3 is CASSLVPGQGQPQYF. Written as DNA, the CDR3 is TGTGCCAGCAGCTTGGTCCCGGGACAGGGACAGCCCCAGTACTTC.

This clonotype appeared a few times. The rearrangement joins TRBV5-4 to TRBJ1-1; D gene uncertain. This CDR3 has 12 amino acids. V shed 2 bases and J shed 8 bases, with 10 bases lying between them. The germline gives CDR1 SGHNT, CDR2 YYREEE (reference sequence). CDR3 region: CASSFGKKEAFF. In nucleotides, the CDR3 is TGTGCCAGCAGCTTTGGTAAGAAAGAAGCTTTCTTT. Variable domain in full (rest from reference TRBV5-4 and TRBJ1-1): ETGVTQSPTHLIKTRGQQVTLRCSSQSGHNTVSWYQQALGQGPQFIFQYYREEENGRGNFPPRFSGLQFPNYSSELNVNALELDDSALYLCASSFGKKEAFFGQGTRLTVV.

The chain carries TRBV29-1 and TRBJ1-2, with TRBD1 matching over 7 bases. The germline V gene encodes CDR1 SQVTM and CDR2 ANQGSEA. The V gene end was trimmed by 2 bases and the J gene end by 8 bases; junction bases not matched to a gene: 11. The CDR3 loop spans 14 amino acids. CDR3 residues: CSVERGDTGDGYTF. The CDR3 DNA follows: TGCAGCGTTGAACGAGGGGATACAGGGGACGGCTACACCTTC.

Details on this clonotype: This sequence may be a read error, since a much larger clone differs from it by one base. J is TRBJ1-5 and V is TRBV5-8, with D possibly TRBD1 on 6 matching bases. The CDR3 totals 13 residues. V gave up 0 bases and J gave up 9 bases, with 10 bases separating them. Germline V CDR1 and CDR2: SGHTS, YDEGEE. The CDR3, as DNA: TGTGCCAGCAGCTTGGACAGGGAAGGGCCCCAGCATTTT. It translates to CASSLDREGPQHF.

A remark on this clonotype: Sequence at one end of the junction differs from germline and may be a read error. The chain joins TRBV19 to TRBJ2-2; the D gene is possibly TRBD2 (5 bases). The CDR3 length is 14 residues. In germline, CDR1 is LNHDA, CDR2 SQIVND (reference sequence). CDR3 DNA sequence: TGTGCCAGTGGTCGGGAAATGAACACCGGGGAGCCGTTTTTT. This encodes CASGREMNTGEPFF.

CDR3 nucleotides: TGTGCCAGCACGCCGATTTTCTCTGGAAACACCATATATTTT. Translation gives CASTPIFSGNTIYF. The chain couples TRBV6-1 to TRBJ1-3; D not certain. Per the germline V gene, CDR1 is MNHNS and CDR2 is SASEGT. V was trimmed by 7 bases and J by 0 bases, leaving 10 bases between them. The CDR3 is 14 residues long.

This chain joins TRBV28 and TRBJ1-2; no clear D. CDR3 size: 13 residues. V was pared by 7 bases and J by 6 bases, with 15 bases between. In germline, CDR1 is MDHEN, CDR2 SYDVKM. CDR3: CASTITDGDGYTF. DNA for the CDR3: TGTGCCAGCACCATTACGGACGGGGATGGCTACACCTTC.

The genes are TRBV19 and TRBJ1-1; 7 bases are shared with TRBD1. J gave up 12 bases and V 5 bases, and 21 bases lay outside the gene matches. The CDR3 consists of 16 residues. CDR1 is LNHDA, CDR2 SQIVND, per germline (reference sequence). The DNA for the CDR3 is TGTGCCAGTAGTGAGGGGGCCGAGACAGGGCCCGTGGGGTCTTTCTTT. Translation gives CASSEGAETGPVGSFF.

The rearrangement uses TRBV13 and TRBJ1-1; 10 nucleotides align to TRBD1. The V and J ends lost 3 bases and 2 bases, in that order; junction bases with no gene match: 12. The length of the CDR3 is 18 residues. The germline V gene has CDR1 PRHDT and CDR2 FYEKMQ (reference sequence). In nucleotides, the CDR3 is TGTGCCAGCAGCTTGGAGGGGACAGGGGCGCGCCCAAACACTGAAGCTTTCTTT. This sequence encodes CASSLEGTGARPNTEAFF.

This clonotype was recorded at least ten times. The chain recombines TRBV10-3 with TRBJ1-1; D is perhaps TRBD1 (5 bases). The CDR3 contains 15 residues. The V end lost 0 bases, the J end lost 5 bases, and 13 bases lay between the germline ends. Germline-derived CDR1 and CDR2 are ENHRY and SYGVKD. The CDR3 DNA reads TGTGCCATCAGTGAGTCGATGCCCCGGGGGACTGAAGCTTTCTTT. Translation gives CAISESMPRGTEAFF.

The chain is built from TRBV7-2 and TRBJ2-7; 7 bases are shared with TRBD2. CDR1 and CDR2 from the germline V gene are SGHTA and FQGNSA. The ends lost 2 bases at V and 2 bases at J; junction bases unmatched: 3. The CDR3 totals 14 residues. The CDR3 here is CASSLFAGAYEQYF. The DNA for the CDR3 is TGTGCCAGCAGCTTATTTGCGGGGGCCTACGAGCAGTACTTC.

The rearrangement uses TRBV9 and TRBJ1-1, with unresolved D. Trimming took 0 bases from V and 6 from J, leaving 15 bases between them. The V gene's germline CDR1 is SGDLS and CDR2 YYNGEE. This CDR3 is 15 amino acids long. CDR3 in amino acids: CASSVAAQTFSEAFF. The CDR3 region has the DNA TGTGCCAGCAGCGTAGCGGCACAGACCTTCTCTGAAGCTTTCTTT.

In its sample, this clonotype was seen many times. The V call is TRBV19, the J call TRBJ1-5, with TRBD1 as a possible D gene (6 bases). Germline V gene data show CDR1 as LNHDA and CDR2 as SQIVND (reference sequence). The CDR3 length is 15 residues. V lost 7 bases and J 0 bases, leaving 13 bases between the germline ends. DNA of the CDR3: TGTGCCAGTATGGGGGCAGGTTATAGCAATCAGCCCCAGCATTTT. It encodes CASMGAGYSNQPQHF.

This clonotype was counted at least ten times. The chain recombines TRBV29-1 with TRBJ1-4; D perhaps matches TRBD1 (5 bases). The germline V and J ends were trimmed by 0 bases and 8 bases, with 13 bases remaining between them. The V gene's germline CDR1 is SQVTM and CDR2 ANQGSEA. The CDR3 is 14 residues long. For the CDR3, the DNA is TGCAGCGTTGAAGAGGGGCATAGAACCGAAAAACTGTTTTTT. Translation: CSVEEGHRTEKLFF. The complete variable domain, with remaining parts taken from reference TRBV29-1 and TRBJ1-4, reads SAVISQKPSRDICQRGTSLTIQCQVDSQVTMMFWYRQQPGQSLTLIATANQGSEATYESGFVIDKFPISRPNLTFSTLTVSNMSPEDSSIYLCSVEEGHRTEKLFFGSGTQLSVL.

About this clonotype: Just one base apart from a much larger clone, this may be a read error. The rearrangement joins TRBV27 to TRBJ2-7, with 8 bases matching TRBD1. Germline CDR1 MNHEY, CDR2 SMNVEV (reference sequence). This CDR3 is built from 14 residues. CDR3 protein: CASSWDRSAYEQCF. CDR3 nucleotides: TGTGCCAGCAGTTGGGACAGGTCAGCCTACGAGCAGTGCTTC.

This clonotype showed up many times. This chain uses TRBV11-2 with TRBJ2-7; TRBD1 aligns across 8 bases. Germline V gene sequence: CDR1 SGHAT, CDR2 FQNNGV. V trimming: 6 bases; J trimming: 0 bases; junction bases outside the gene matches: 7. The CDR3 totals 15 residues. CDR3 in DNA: TGTGCCAGCAGTCCAACCGGGACAGGCTCCTACGAGCAGTACTTC. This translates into CASSPTGTGSYEQYF.